These T cell receptor beta chains were read from a single sample in a study of blood T cell repertoires in COVID-19. Data came from immunoSEQ multiplex PCR; TCRdb stores just in-frame clones and leaves some out. The sample consists of 35,000 to 40,000 clones, under 90% of them appearing once. Material for sequencing was peripheral blood. The receptors come from a man in his 70s with acute or convalescent COVID-19. CDR3s include the opening cysteine and the closing phenylalanine or tryptophan. Each record gives: V gene, D gene, J gene, CDR3 length, CDR3 protein. A D gene is named only where the DNA matches it firmly.

TRBV19,NA,TRBJ1-1,13,CASSPRRDTEAFF
TRBV5-1,NA,TRBJ2-5,13,CASSQGGEETQYF
TRBV19,NA,TRBJ1-2,13,CASSIEGYYGYTF
TRBV11-2,TRBD1,TRBJ2-7,16,CASSPLRTGRSYEQYF
TRBV7-8,NA,TRBJ2-3,13,CASSPDWGSMQYF
TRBV7-7,TRBD2,TRBJ2-1,14,CASSLAGGDNEQFF
TRBV27,TRBD1,TRBJ1-5,16,CASSLLGTAFNQPQHF
TRBV5-1,TRBD1,TRBJ2-7,13,CASSLGQGTEQYF
TRBV12-3/TRBV12-4,TRBD1,TRBJ1-5,13,CASSTGAGQPQHF
TRBV3-1/TRBV3-2,NA,TRBJ2-1,14,CATSSFMGLNEQFF
TRBV4-3,TRBD2,TRBJ2-1,19,CASSQDKFPAGASYNEQFF
TRBV2,TRBD1,TRBJ1-6,13,CASSDRGLSPLHF
TRBV19,TRBD1,TRBJ2-2,14,CASNQRGLAGELFF
TRBV5-8,TRBD2,TRBJ2-3,16,CASSFLIAGTTDTQYF
TRBV7-3,NA,TRBJ2-1,15,CASSLSTGTYNEQFF
TRBV5-1,TRBD1,TRBJ2-1,13,CASGRDRDNEQFF
TRBV7-3,TRBD2,TRBJ2-1,15,CASSTLAGSGNEQFF
TRBV4-3,NA,TRBJ2-7,16,CASSQDRAGKGYEQYF
TRBV28,NA,TRBJ1-2,15,CASSYPRGSDYGYTF
TRBV7-6,NA,TRBJ1-3,16,CASSIRWQGDGNTIYF
TRBV7-8,TRBD2,TRBJ2-3,13,CASSLSGRGTQYF
TRBV7-6,TRBD1,TRBJ2-1,16,CASSAVPYRGDNEQFF
TRBV4-2,TRBD1,TRBJ1-6,17,CASSQDEPGQGYSPLHF
TRBV7-9,NA,TRBJ1-4,14,CASSLGATNEKLFF
TRBV24-1,TRBD2,TRBJ2-1,16,CATSDLREAPANEQFF
TRBV5-4,TRBD1,TRBJ2-5,13,CASSWDRQETQYF
TRBV19,NA,TRBJ2-7,15,CASSIGSTVTYEQYF
TRBV18,TRBD2,TRBJ2-5,15,CASSPGLAAEETQYF
TRBV28,TRBD1,TRBJ1-6,15,CASSSGGGFRSPLHF
TRBV18,NA,TRBJ1-5,14,CASSPGQGNQPQHF
TRBV19,NA,TRBJ1-1,12,CASKASDTEAFF
TRBV7-9,NA,TRBJ2-5,15,CASSSWTVGGETQYF
TRBV19,NA,TRBJ2-7,14,CASRRNQGLYEQYF
TRBV19,NA,TRBJ1-4,15,CASSPAGGLLWKLFF
TRBV3-1/TRBV3-2,TRBD1,TRBJ1-1,14,CASSQGQGATEAFF
TRBV28,NA,TRBJ1-6,14,CASRSPGSQAPLHF
TRBV7-2,NA,TRBJ1-2,15,CASSTPRGHRDGYTF
TRBV7-9,TRBD1,TRBJ2-3,15,CASSFGQGDTDTQYF
TRBV19,TRBD1,TRBJ1-4,13,CATRTGSNEKLFF
TRBV25-1,NA,TRBJ1-1,13,CASINSMNTEAFF
TRBV5-1,TRBD2,TRBJ2-5,16,CASSPRLAGGRETQYF
TRBV10-3,TRBD1,TRBJ1-4,15,CAISSRDSQDEKLFF
TRBV7-9,NA,TRBJ2-3,16,CASSGELLGSADTQYF
TRBV7-6,TRBD1,TRBJ1-4,15,CASSLPQGEKEKLFF
TRBV6-1,NA,TRBJ1-1,17,CASSETQTLIRGTEAFF
TRBV19,NA,TRBJ1-5,15,CASSTTGIDNQPQHF
TRBV29-1,NA,TRBJ2-7,18,CSVIGTGLAGGISYEQYF
TRBV11-2,NA,TRBJ2-6,16,CASSSTGYPGANVLTF
TRBV5-4,TRBD1,TRBJ2-5,14,CASSSGQGRETQYF
TRBV18,NA,TRBJ2-7,15,CASSPTIQGSYEQYF
TRBV11-2,TRBD2,TRBJ2-1,14,CASSFTSAYNEQFF
TRBV9,TRBD2,TRBJ2-1,15,CASSEAGDAYNEQFF
TRBV5-4,TRBD2,TRBJ2-5,18,CASSLGPLVAGGPETQYF
TRBV9,TRBD2,TRBJ2-7,16,CASSVGAGPLYYEQYF
TRBV7-2,NA,TRBJ1-1,14,CASSLGSVNTEAFF
TRBV11-2,TRBD2,TRBJ2-2,16,CASTLPGGSVTGELFF
TRBV18,TRBD2,TRBJ2-5,16,CASSPGVGAGEETQYF
TRBV4-1,NA,TRBJ1-2,14,CASSRGGGQLGYTF
TRBV29-1,TRBD1,TRBJ1-4,17,CSVTNIQGTPTNEKLFF